One and the same sample provided the 8 T cell receptor beta chains below, sequenced in a study of blood T cell repertoires in COVID-19 (dated by TCRdb to the early 2020s). The library was generated by the immunoSEQ multiplex PCR assay. TCRdb stores this immuneACCESS table with in-frame sequences only. Part of the clones is absent; in the studies checked, under half of the shortfall reflects unresolved V genes, and no reason is known for the rest. The table for this sample lists some 120,000 clones; roughly 79% of them were counted only once. The top ten clones comprise 7.5% of the sample. The specimen sequenced was peripheral blood. These receptors all come from a man between 65 and 80 years old with active or convalescent COVID-19.

CDR3 amino acids: CASSPGLAATRGEQYF. The CDR3 DNA reads as TGTGCCAGCTCACCGGGACTAGCTGCCACCCGGGGCGAGCAGTACTTC. This chain uses TRBV18 with TRBJ2-7; 9 bases agree with TRBD2. J was trimmed by 6 bases and V by 3 bases; bases with no gene match: 12. The germline gives CDR1 KGHSH, CDR2 LQKENI. The CDR3 runs to 16 residues. Supplemented by reference TRBV18 and TRBJ2-7, the full variable domain reads NAGVMQNPRHLVRRRGQEARLRCSPMKGHSHVYWYRQLPEEGLKFMVYLQKENIIDESGMPKERFSAEFPKEGPSILRIQQVVRGDSAAYFCASSPGLAATRGEQYFGPGTRLTVT.

This chain connects TRBV6-5 to TRBJ2-1, with no clear D. CDR1 is MNHEY and CDR2 is SVGAGI in the germline V gene. This CDR3 contains 11 residues. Trimming left V 9 bases short and J 3 bases short, with 6 bases between. The CDR3 nucleotides are TGTGCCAGTCAGGTCTACAATGAGCAGTTCTTC. This gives the protein CASQVYNEQFF.

The chain couples TRBV5-6 to TRBJ1-6, with a weak D call TRBD1 (5 bases). V shed 4 bases and J shed 5 bases, with 16 bases lying between them. The CDR3 loop spans 16 amino acids. The germline V gene encodes CDR1 SGHDT and CDR2 YYEEEE. For the CDR3, the DNA is TGTGCCAGCAGCGCCCTTAAACAGGCTAATAATTCACCCCTCCACTTT. This gives the protein CASSALKQANNSPLHF.

The V and J genes are TRBV5-1 and TRBJ2-5; weak D call: TRBD2 (6 bases). Trimming shortened V by 0 bases and J by 4 bases, and 10 bases separated the two germline ends. Germline V gene lookup returns CDR1 SGHRS and CDR2 YFSETQ. CDR3 size: 14 residues. CDR3 in amino acids: CASSLERRAETQYF. CDR3 DNA: TGCGCCAGCAGCTTGGAAAGGAGGGCAGAGACCCAGTACTTC. The full variable domain, in which reference TRBV5-1 and TRBJ2-5 provide the parts outside the CDR3, is KAGVTQTPRYLIKTRGQQVTLSCSPISGHRSVSWYQQTPGQGLQFLFEYFSETQRNKGNFPGRFSGRQFSNSRSEMNVSTLELGDSALYLCASSLERRAETQYFGPGTRLLVL.

V and J are TRBV24-1 and TRBJ2-2; D uncertain. The CDR3 runs to 15 residues. The V gene lost 9 bases and the J gene lost 4 bases, with 17 bases spanning the gap. Germline V gene lookup returns CDR1 KGHDR and CDR2 SFDVKD. Here the CDR3 DNA reads TGTGCCACCGGCCTCGGCCAAGAGGCCACCGGGGAGCTGTTTTTT. It codes for CATGLGQEATGELFF.

The V gene is TRBV3-1 (or the pseudogene TRBV3-2), the J gene TRBJ1-4, with TRBD1 as a possible D gene (5 bases). Germline values: CDR1 LGHDT, CDR2 YNNKEL (reference sequence). This CDR3 has 15 amino acids. The V end was cut by 5 bases, the J end by 4 bases, with 14 bases between. The chain's CDR3 is CASSTPKTVNEKLFF. CDR3 bases: TGTGCCAGCAGCACTCCGAAGACAGTTAATGAAAAACTGTTTTTT.

The CDR3 DNA follows: TGCGCCAGCAGCCAAGACCCAATTCACGGGGAAAAACTGTTTTTT. As protein: CASSQDPIHGEKLFF. V usage is TRBV4-3 and J usage is TRBJ1-4; D is ambiguous. V lost 0 bases to trimming and J lost 8 bases, with 13 bases between them. Germline CDR1 LGHNA, CDR2 YSLEER. This CDR3 is 15 amino acids long.

The chain is built from TRBV6-2 or TRBV6-3 and TRBJ1-5, with a possible D match to TRBD1 (6 bases). Germline V gene sequence: CDR1 MNHEY, CDR2 SVGEGT. V gave up 2 bases and J gave up 2 bases, with 13 bases separating them. This CDR3 contains 16 residues. The CDR3 protein is CASSYGGGSGNQPQHF. CDR3 nucleotides: TGTGCCAGCAGTTACGGTGGGGGCTCGGGCAATCAGCCCCAGCATTTT.